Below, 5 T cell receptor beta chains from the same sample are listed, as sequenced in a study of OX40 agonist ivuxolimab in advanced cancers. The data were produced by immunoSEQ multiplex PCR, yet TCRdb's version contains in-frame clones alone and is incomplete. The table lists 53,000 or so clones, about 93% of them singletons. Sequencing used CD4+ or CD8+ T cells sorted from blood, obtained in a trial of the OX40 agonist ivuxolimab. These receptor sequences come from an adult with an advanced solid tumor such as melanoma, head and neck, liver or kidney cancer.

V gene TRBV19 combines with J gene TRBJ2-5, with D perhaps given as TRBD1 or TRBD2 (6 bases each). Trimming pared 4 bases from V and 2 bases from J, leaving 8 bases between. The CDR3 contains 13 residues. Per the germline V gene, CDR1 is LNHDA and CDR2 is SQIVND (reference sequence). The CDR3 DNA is TGTGCCAGTAGTAGGAGGGGGCAAGAGACCCAGTACTTC. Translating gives CASSRRGQETQYF.

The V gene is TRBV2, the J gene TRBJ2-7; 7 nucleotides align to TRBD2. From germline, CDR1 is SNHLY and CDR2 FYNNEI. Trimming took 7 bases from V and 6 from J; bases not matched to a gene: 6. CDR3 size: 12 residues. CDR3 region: CASIAGEGEQYF. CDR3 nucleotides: TGTGCCAGCATTGCGGGAGAAGGCGAGCAGTACTTC.

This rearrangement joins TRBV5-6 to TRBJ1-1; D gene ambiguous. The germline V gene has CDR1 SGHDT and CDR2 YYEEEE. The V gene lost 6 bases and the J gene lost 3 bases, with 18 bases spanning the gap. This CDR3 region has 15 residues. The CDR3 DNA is TGTGCCAGCACCCCGGACGGGGTCTTGGACACTGAAGCTTTCTTT. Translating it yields CASTPDGVLDTEAFF.

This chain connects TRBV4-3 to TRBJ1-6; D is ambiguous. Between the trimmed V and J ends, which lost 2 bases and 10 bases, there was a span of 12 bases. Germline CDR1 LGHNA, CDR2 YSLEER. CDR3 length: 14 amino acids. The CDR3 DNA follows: TGCGCCAGCAGCCAACTCCAAGGGTTGTCACCCCTCCACTTT. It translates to CASSQLQGLSPLHF.

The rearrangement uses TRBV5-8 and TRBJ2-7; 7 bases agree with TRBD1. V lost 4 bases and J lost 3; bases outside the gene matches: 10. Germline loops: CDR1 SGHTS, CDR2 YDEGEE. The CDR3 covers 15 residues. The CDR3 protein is CASSKRQGGFYEQYF. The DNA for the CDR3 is TGTGCCAGCAGCAAACGACAGGGCGGGTTCTACGAGCAGTACTTC.